The rows below give T cell receptor beta chains drawn from one sample of a study of Ad26.COV2.S vaccination and SARS-CoV-2 variants. Assay used: immunoSEQ multiplex PCR; TCRdb lists only in-frame clones, some missing. The sample consists of over 350,000 clones, 70% to 90% of them appearing once. The material sequenced was peripheral blood, taken in a trial of Ad26.COV2.S vaccine versus placebo. The receptors come from a person aged 18-60 years who received the Ad26.COV2.S COVID-19 vaccine or a placebo. CDR3s include the opening cysteine and the closing phenylalanine or tryptophan. D genes are given only for firm matches. Clone size is stated in some rows and not others, as once, few, many or a class when expanded.

size | D | V | CDR3
NA | NA | TRBV4-1 | CASSQAGRLLEAFF
NA | TRBD1 | TRBV3-1/TRBV3-2 | CASGRQGSIYGYTF
NA | TRBD2 | TRBV5-8 | CASSSTSRETQYF
NA | NA | TRBV10-1 | CASSVRLSPREQYF
NA | NA | TRBV21-1 | CASSNSGRFLGSSTDTQYF
NA | TRBD2 | TRBV7-2 | CASSLALAGGRGTGELFF
NA | NA | TRBV3-1/TRBV3-2 | CASSQEGVAGASTDTQYF
NA | NA | TRBV5-1 | CASSLGVGGHNNSPLHF
NA | NA | TRBV5-6 | CASSLWGLGNGNQPQHF
NA | NA | TRBV7-9 | CANDEGRSTEAFF
NA | NA | TRBV6-5 | CASSYSIDGSYEQYF
NA | NA | TRBV4-1 | CASSQEVYGPQHF
NA | TRBD1 | TRBV4-1 | CASSQNIDRGDTEAFF
NA | NA | TRBV5-4 | CASSIEPNQPQHF
NA | NA | TRBV2 | CASKADSNSDTQYF
NA | TRBD1 | TRBV4-1 | CASSQVWTGNTGELFF
NA | NA | TRBV20-1 | CSAREQETQYF
NA | NA | TRBV19 | CASNPGLGNEQFF
NA | NA | TRBV10-1 | CASTAGLNTEAFF
NA | NA | TRBV6-2/TRBV6-3 | CASSRPPGVYNSPLHF
few | NA | TRBV20-1 | CSASRQLSTYEQYF
NA | NA | TRBV5-8 | CASSLARAFYNEQFF
NA | NA | TRBV5-1 | CASSSGSHLYNEQFF
NA | NA | TRBV5-8 | CASRVTNYGYTF
NA | NA | TRBV4-1 | CASSQEPRLAEETQYF
NA | NA | TRBV6-6 | CASSPSGNNSPLHF
NA | NA | TRBV29-1 | CSVLQETQYF
NA | NA | TRBV5-8 | CASSFLGRGADTQYF
NA | NA | TRBV19 | CASSTETASYNEQFF
NA | NA | TRBV7-8 | CASSLASGGANYNEQFF
NA | TRBD1 | TRBV5-1 | CASSIQGQGYGYTF
NA | NA | TRBV15 | CATSRDDWQPQHF
NA | NA | TRBV6-1 | CASSERGGNSPLHF
few | NA | TRBV27 | CASLSAGNTEAFF
NA | NA | TRBV7-9 | CASSLAGPGELFF